This entry concerns a single T cell receptor beta chain. Its specificity is not known. V trimming: 5 bases; J trimming: 8 bases; junction bases outside the gene matches: 10. The CDR3 length is 15 residues. Germline CDR1 is SEHNR and CDR2 is FQNEAQ (reference sequence). Alongside a J-beta primer mix, a sample-barcoded 5' primer served in a second PCR lasting about 7 to 12 cycles. Each cDNA molecule, via a template-switch adaptor with 12 random nucleotides, was tagged. Via MiXCR, TCRdb re-called the 5' RACE reads, giving one row per CDR3 protein. The data show about 580,000 distinct CDR3 sequences, around 48% seen once. Every donor provided 9.5 to 10 milliliters of peripheral blood. The entry originates in a study of blood T cells in healthy people across ages. Study conclusions and caveats: Not knowing donor CMV status may have confounded expanded clonotype changes. The long-lived group displayed more naive CD4+ cells, plus higher diversity, than the aged donors did.

Sequences were obtained from blood. The clonotype was recovered from an elderly man in good health. This chain joins TRBV7-9 and TRBJ1-4; TRBD1 agrees at 8 bases. Written as DNA, the CDR3 is TGTGCCAGCAGCCCCCCCGGGACAGGTTTCGAAAAACTGTTTTTT. Its translation: CASSPPGTGFEKLFF.